This paragraph reports one TCR beta chain. Clones were read by immunoSEQ multiplex PCR, and TCRdb kept only the in-frame ones, dropping some. The table records some 270,000 clones, nearly 90% of them present only once. Between the trimmed V and J ends, which lost 5 bases and 2 bases, there was a span of 10 bases. The CDR3 is 14 amino acids. Germline V CDR1 and CDR2: MNHEY, SMNVEV (reference sequence). This record comes from a study of blood T cell repertoires in COVID-19. This rearrangement joins TRBV27 to TRBJ1-3; the D gene is possibly TRBD1 (5 bases). This clonotype originated in a woman aged 55-70 years who had recovered from COVID-19. What was sequenced was PBMCs or T cells enriched from blood (not recorded which). The CDR3 protein is CASSVGTAGNTIYF. The CDR3 DNA follows: TGTGCCAGCAGTGTCGGGACTGCTGGAAACACCATATATTTT.